This T cell receptor (beta chain) was obtained from a study of cytomegalovirus exposure and HLA in healthy donors. Study-wide results and limits: A previous analysis found most TCR beta V segments productive roughly 90% or roughly 30% of the time. HLA alleles showed associations with some 15,000 TCR beta sequences in a later analysis, at a 0.05 false discovery rate.

Germline CDR1 and CDR2: MNHNS and SASEGT. V was clipped by 3 bases and J by 3 bases, with 11 bases between them. The CDR3 has 14 amino acids. The primer mix had 60 Vbeta and 13 Jbeta primers. Measured with immunoSEQ multiplex PCR; TCRdb has only the in-frame clones, and not every one. The sample has about 160,000 clones, 79% seen once. In regard to this clone: The antigen remains unidentified.

This sequence was found in a man between 50 and 59 years old in good health and CMV-seropositive. This rearrangement joins TRBV6-1 to TRBJ1-1, with D uncertain. Sequenced: PBMCs. The CDR3 spells CASSEVSGDTEAFF. For the CDR3, the DNA is TGTGCCAGCAGTGAGGTCAGCGGCGACACTGAAGCTTTCTTT.